The present T cell receptor (beta chain) was sequenced within a study of beta chain features in type 1 diabetes. About this clone: Its antigen is unknown.

This CDR3 is built from 16 residues. Looked up from germline, CDR1 is SGHTA and CDR2 is FQGNSA. V lost 0 bases to trimming and J lost 2 bases; unmatched junction nucleotides: 6. Study-level findings and limits: It was not settled here whether HLA type affects TCRB rearrangement.

What was sequenced were expressed TCRB transcripts, since all of the isolated RNA had been reverse transcribed. Method: immunoSEQ multiplex PCR; TCRdb's copy keeps in-frame clones and lacks some. Among a few hundred thousand clones listed, over 8.5% were seen once. The chain employs TRBV7-2 and TRBJ2-5; 7 nucleotides match TRBD2. Sequenced input: naive CD4+ T cells from blood. This clonotype originated in a woman aged 18-30 years in good health. CDR3: CASSLAASGGQETQYF. In DNA, the CDR3 is TGTGCCAGCAGCTTAGCGGCTAGCGGAGGACAAGAGACCCAGTACTTC. Drawing the rest from reference TRBV7-2 and TRBJ2-5, the complete variable domain is GAGVSQSPSNKVTEKGKDVELRCDPISGHTALYWYRQSLGQGLEFLIYFQGNSAPDKSGLPSDRFSAERTGGSVSTLTIQRTQQEDSAVYLCASSLAASGGQETQYFGPGTRLLVL.